Listed below are T cell receptor beta chains from one sample, sequenced in a study of T cell repertoires in cytomegalovirus infection. The antigens of these receptors remain unknown. TCRdb redid the calling of the reads with MiXCR, one entry per CDR3 protein. The sample holds approximately 600,000 distinct CDR3 sequences, roughly 42% seen once. Sequences were derived from cultured PBMCs, sampled from culture after CMV antigen stimulation. Receptors originate from a human donor in good health (CMV status not recorded). Some clones in this sample may be carry-over from other donors' samples. CDR3s include the opening cysteine and the closing phenylalanine or tryptophan. The D gene is left open where the match is weak. Rows give clone size only sometimes, using once, few, many, or a class for an expanded clone.

TGCAGCGGCCGGGACAGTAGCTCCTACGAGCAGTACTTC | CSGRDSSSYEQYF | TRBJ2-7 | TRBV29-1 | TRBD1 | NA
TGTGCCACCTATAGCGAAAGCACAGATACGCAGTATTTT | CATYSESTDTQYF | TRBJ2-3 | TRBV19 | NA | NA
TGTGCCAGCAGATTCGGGCCGAACACCGGGGAGCTGTTTTTT | CASRFGPNTGELFF | TRBJ2-2 | TRBV7-9 | NA | few
TGTGCCAGCAGCCCGACAGGGGGGCCCTACAATGAGCAGTTCTTC | CASSPTGGPYNEQFF | TRBJ2-1 | TRBV7-6 | TRBD1 | many
TGTGCCAGCAGCGACTACGGTGCCTACGAGCAGTACTTC | CASSDYGAYEQYF | TRBJ2-7 | TRBV3-1 | NA | NA
TGTGCCAGCAGTGGGCCGTCTGGAGATCAGCCCCAGCATTTT | CASSGPSGDQPQHF | TRBJ1-5 | TRBV2 | NA | NA
TGTGCCAGCAGTTTCGTCGGGGGCGTTGGTTATGGCTACACCTTC | CASSFVGGVGYGYTF | TRBJ1-2 | TRBV12-3/TRBV12-4 | NA | NA
TGTGCCAGCAGTTACAACAGGGAAACTGAAGCTTTCTTT | CASSYNRETEAFF | TRBJ1-1 | TRBV6-8 | NA | NA
TGCAGTGCTAGGTCGCCGCGGGAGGGACACACAGATACGCAGTATTTT | CSARSPREGHTDTQYF | TRBJ2-3 | TRBV20-1 | TRBD2 | NA
TGCGCCAGCAGCCCGGGACAGGGAACCTTTAATGAGCAGTTCTTC | CASSPGQGTFNEQFF | TRBJ2-1 | TRBV5-1 | TRBD1 | NA